These T cell receptor beta chains were read from a single sample in a study of T-cell reconstitution after alpha-beta-depleted transplantation in children. MiXCR, applied by TCRdb to the PCR reads, yields one record per CDR3 protein. This sample has roughly 610,000 distinct CDR3 sequences, with over 9.5% found just once. This specimen was PBMCs from the stem cell graft donor, taken from the stem cell graft. All receptors derive from a human donor who donated a stem cell graft to a child with acute myeloid leukemia. The CDR3 runs from the conserved cysteine through the conserved F or W. Fields, in order: CDR3 protein, V gene, J gene.

CDR3 protein: CSASKQGAGQEKLFF
V gene: TRBV20-1
J gene: TRBJ1-4

CDR3 protein: CSARLEIHEQFF
V gene: TRBV20-1
J gene: TRBJ2-1

CDR3 protein: CASSLEGTRTDTQYF
V gene: TRBV5-1
J gene: TRBJ2-3

CDR3 protein: CASSFSGGLGKFF
V gene: TRBV7-9
J gene: TRBJ2-1

CDR3 protein: CATSREGRTYGTYEQYF
V gene: TRBV15
J gene: TRBJ2-7

CDR3 protein: CASSLNREARTDTQYF
V gene: TRBV5-1
J gene: TRBJ2-3

CDR3 protein: CASSLGRTEAFF
V gene: TRBV12-3/TRBV12-4
J gene: TRBJ1-1

CDR3 protein: CASSLFPGTGVYNEQFF
V gene: TRBV7-3
J gene: TRBJ2-1

CDR3 protein: CASSQDPVSNQPQHF
V gene: TRBV4-3
J gene: TRBJ1-5

CDR3 protein: CASKEPYEQYF
V gene: TRBV6-1
J gene: TRBJ2-7

CDR3 protein: CASRGDHNEQFF
V gene: TRBV3-1
J gene: TRBJ2-1

CDR3 protein: CASSYSPGLVTNEQFF
V gene: TRBV6-5
J gene: TRBJ2-1

CDR3 protein: CASSSRQPEAFF
V gene: TRBV7-2
J gene: TRBJ1-1

CDR3 protein: CASSPETGRKIYEQYF
V gene: TRBV6-2/TRBV6-3
J gene: TRBJ2-7

CDR3 protein: CASSLATGVPYEQYF
V gene: TRBV12-3/TRBV12-4
J gene: TRBJ2-7

CDR3 protein: CASSSRGGDANTGELFF
V gene: TRBV7-3
J gene: TRBJ2-2

CDR3 protein: CSERELTDTQYF
V gene: TRBV20-1
J gene: TRBJ2-3

CDR3 protein: CSVRDRGSNEQFF
V gene: TRBV29-1
J gene: TRBJ2-1

CDR3 protein: CASSQDRGLAGDEQFF
V gene: TRBV4-3
J gene: TRBJ2-1

CDR3 protein: CASSFELRGAHNEQFF
V gene: TRBV5-1
J gene: TRBJ2-1

CDR3 protein: CASSLSGTGGTPQHF
V gene: TRBV28
J gene: TRBJ1-5

CDR3 protein: CASSPPGLGYEQFF
V gene: TRBV18
J gene: TRBJ2-1

CDR3 protein: CSADSGLAGGSSYNEQFF
V gene: TRBV20-1
J gene: TRBJ2-1

CDR3 protein: CASSVRRLAGGYTDTQYF
V gene: TRBV11-1
J gene: TRBJ2-3

CDR3 protein: CSAASGSFPEQFF
V gene: TRBV20-1
J gene: TRBJ2-1

CDR3 protein: CASSLRQEPQHF
V gene: TRBV7-9
J gene: TRBJ1-5

CDR3 protein: CSASQGLAQPQHF
V gene: TRBV20-1
J gene: TRBJ1-5

CDR3 protein: CASSPGAPGQFF
V gene: TRBV5-1
J gene: TRBJ2-1

CDR3 protein: CASSPDAGGSYNEQFF
V gene: TRBV5-1
J gene: TRBJ2-1

CDR3 protein: CSIRKGYEQYF
V gene: TRBV20-1
J gene: TRBJ2-7

CDR3 protein: CASRGDTEFNQPQHF
V gene: TRBV6-1
J gene: TRBJ1-5

CDR3 protein: CASSSLTRDEQYF
V gene: TRBV5-4
J gene: TRBJ2-7

CDR3 protein: CSQISTSVNEQFF
V gene: TRBV20-1
J gene: TRBJ2-1

CDR3 protein: CASSLVPGQGDYEQYF
V gene: TRBV5-1
J gene: TRBJ2-7

CDR3 protein: CASSLPSGYNEQFF
V gene: TRBV12-3/TRBV12-4
J gene: TRBJ2-1

CDR3 protein: CSVVGGTPVGELFF
V gene: TRBV29-1
J gene: TRBJ2-2

CDR3 protein: CASSFRTGGTDTQYF
V gene: TRBV6-5
J gene: TRBJ2-3

CDR3 protein: CASSPREGPYEQYF
V gene: TRBV6-2/TRBV6-3
J gene: TRBJ2-7

CDR3 protein: CAFRQEANVLTF
V gene: TRBV27
J gene: TRBJ2-6

CDR3 protein: CAWSIGHMGPYSGSFLTLYEQYF
V gene: TRBV30
J gene: TRBJ2-7

CDR3 protein: CASSALGSGGYTF
V gene: TRBV25-1
J gene: TRBJ1-2

CDR3 protein: CSAASGSTYEQYF
V gene: TRBV29-1
J gene: TRBJ2-7

CDR3 protein: CASSVSSSYEQYF
V gene: TRBV9
J gene: TRBJ2-7